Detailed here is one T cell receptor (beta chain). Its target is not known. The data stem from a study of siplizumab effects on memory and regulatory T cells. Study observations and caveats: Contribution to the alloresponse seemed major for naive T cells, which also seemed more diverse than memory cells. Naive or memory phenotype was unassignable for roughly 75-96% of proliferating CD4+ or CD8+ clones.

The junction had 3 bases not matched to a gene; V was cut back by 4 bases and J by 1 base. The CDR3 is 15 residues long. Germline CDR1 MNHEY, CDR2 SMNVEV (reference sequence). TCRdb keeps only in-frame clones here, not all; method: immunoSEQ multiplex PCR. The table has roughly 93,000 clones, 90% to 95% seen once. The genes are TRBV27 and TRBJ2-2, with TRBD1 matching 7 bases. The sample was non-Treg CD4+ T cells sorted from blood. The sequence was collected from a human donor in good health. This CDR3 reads CASSWGQLNTGELFF. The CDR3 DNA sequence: TGTGCCAGCAGTTGGGGACAGCTGAACACCGGGGAGCTGTTTTTT.